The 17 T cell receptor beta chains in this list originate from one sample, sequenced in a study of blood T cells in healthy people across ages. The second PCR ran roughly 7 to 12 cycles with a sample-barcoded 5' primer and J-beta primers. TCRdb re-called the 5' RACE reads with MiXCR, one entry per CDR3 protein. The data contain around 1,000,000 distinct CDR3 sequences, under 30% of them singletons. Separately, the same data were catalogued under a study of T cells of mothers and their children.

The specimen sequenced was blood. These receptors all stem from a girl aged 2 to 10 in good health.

CDR3 sequence (DNA): TGTGCCAGCAGACAAGCGGGCTCTAAAAACATTCAGTACTTC. Translating it yields CASRQAGSKNIQYF. The chain couples TRBV12-3 or TRBV12-4 to TRBJ2-4, with a possible D match to TRBD2 (6 bases). With 6 bases removed from V and 4 bases from J, the gap between germline ends came to 13 bases. The CDR3 runs 14 residues.

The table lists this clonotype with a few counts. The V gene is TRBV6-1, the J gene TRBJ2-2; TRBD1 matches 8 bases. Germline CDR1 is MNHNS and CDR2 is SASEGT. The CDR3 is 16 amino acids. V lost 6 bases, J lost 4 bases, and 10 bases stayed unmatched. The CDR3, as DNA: TGTGCCAGCAGAGCCCGGGACAGGACTTTCACCGGGGAGCTGTTTTTT. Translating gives CASRARDRTFTGELFF.

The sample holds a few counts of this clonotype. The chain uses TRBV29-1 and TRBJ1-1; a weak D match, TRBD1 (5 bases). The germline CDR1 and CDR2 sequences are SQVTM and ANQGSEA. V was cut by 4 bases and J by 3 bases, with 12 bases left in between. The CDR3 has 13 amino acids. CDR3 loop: CSVADSTHTEAFF. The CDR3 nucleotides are TGCAGCGTTGCCGACAGCACACACACTGAAGCTTTCTTT.

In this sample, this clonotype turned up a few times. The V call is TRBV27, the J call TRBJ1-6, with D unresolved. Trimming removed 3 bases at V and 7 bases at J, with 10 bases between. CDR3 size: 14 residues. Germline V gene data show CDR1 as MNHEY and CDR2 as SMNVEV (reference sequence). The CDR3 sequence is CASSFNTENSPLHF. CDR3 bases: TGTGCCAGCAGTTTCAATACAGAAAATTCACCCCTCCACTTT.

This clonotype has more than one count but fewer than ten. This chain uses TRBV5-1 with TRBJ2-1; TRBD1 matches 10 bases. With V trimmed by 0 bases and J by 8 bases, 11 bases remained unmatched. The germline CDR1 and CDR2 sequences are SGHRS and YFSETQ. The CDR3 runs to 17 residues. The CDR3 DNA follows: TGCGCCAGCAGCTTGGCCCTGAAACCCGGGACAGGGGATGAGCAGTTCTTC. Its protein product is CASSLALKPGTGDEQFF.

The CDR3 nucleotides read TGTGCCAGCAGTCCGGGACAGAGCAACGAAAAACTGTTTTTT. It yields the protein CASSPGQSNEKLFF. The V call is TRBV28, the J call TRBJ1-4, with 7 bases aligning to TRBD1. Germline lookup yields CDR1 MDHEN and CDR2 SYDVKM. V dropped 5 bases and J dropped 8; count of bases not matched to a gene: 8. The CDR3 has 14 residues.

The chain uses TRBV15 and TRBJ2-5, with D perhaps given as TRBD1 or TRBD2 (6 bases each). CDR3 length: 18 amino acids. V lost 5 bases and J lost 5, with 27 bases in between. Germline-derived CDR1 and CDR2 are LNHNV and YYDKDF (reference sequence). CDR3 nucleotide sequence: TGTGCCACCAGCGGGGAAGACAGGCGTGAGGGTGGAGGGGAGACCCAGTACTTC. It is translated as CATSGEDRREGGGETQYF.

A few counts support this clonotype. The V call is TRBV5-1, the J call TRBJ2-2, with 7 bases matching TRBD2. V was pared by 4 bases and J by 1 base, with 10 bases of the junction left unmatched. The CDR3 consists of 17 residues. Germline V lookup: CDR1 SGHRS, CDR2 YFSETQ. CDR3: CASSPGRAGLNTGELFF. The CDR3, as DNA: TGCGCCAGCAGCCCCGGGCGAGCGGGATTGAACACCGGGGAGCTGTTTTTT.

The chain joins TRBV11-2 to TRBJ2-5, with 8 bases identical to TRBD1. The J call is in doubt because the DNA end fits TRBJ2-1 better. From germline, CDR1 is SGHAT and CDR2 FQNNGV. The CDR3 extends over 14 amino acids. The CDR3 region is CASREDRAYNEQFF. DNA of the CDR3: TGTGCCAGCAGGGAGGACAGGGCTTACAATGAGCAGTTCTTC.

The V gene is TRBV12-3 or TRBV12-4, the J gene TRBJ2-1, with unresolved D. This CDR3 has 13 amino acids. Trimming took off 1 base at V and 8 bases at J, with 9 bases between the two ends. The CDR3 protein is CASSLVWEDEQFF. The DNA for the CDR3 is TGTGCCAGCAGTTTAGTTTGGGAAGATGAGCAGTTCTTC.

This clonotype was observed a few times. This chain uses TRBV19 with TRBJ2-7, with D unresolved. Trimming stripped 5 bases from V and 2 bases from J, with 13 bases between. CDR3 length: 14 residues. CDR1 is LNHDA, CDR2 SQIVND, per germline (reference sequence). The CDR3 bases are TGTGCCAGTAGTCTAACCGGGCGCACCTACGAGCAGTACTTC. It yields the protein CASSLTGRTYEQYF.

CDR3 nucleotide sequence: TGTGCCAGCACCAGCGGGAGACCGAGGAATGAGCAGTTCTTC. As protein: CASTSGRPRNEQFF. The chain joins TRBV12-3 or TRBV12-4 to TRBJ2-1; 8 positions match TRBD2. Trimming at V came to 7 bases and at J to 7 bases, leaving 9 bases not matched to a gene. The CDR3 covers 14 residues.

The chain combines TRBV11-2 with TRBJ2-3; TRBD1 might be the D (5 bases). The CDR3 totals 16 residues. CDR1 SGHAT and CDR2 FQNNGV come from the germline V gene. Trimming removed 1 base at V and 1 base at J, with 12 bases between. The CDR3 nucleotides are TGTGCCAGCAGCTTAGCTCAGGGTTGGGGCACAGATACGCAGTATTTT. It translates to CASSLAQGWGTDTQYF.

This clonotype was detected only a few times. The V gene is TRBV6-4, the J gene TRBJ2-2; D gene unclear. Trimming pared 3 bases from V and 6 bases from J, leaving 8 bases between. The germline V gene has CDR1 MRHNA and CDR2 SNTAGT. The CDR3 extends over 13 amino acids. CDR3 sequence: CASSENVAGELFF. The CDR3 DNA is TGTGCCAGCAGTGAAAACGTGGCCGGGGAGCTGTTTTTT.

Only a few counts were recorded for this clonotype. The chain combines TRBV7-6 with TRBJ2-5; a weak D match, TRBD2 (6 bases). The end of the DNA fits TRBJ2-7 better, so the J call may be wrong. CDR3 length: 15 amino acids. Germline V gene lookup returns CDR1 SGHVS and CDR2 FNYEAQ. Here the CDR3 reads CASSLLRGLSYEQYF. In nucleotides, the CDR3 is TGTGCCAGCAGTCTCTTAAGGGGACTCTCCTACGAGCAGTACTTC.

The CDR3 DNA reads as TGCGCCAGCAGCGGTGGGGAGGGAGGCCGAGAGACCCAGTACTTC. Translated, it gives CASSGGEGGRETQYF. V and J are TRBV5-1 and TRBJ2-5, with TRBD2 matching over 7 bases. This CDR3 spans 15 amino acids. V gave up 4 bases and J gave up 4 bases; unmatched junction bases: 10. The germline gives CDR1 SGHRS, CDR2 YFSETQ. The whole variable domain, remainder taken from reference TRBV5-1 and TRBJ2-5, is KAGVTQTPRYLIKTRGQQVTLSCSPISGHRSVSWYQQTPGQGLQFLFEYFSETQRNKGNFPGRFSGRQFSNSRSEMNVSTLELGDSALYLCASSGGEGGRETQYFGPGTRLLVL.

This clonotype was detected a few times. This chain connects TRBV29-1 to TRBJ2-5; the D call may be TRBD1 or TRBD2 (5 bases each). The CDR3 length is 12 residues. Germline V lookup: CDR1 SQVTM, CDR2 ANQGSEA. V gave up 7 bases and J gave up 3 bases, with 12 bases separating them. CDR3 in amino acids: CSALVGEETQYF. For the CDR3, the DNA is TGCAGCGCGCTAGTGGGGGAAGAGACCCAGTACTTC.